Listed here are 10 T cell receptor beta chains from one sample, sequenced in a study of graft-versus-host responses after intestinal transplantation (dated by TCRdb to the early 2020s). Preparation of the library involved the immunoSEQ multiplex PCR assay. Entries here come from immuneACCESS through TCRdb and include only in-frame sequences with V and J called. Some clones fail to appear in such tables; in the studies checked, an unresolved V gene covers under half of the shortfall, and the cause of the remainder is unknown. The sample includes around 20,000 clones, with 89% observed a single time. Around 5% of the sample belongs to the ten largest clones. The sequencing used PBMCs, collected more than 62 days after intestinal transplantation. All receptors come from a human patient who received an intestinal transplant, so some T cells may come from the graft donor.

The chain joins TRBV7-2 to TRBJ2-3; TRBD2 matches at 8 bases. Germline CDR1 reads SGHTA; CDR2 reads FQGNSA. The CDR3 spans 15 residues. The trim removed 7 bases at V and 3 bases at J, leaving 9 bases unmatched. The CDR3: CASKGIAGLTDTQYF. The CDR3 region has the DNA TGTGCCAGCAAGGGGATAGCGGGGTTAACAGATACGCAGTATTTT.

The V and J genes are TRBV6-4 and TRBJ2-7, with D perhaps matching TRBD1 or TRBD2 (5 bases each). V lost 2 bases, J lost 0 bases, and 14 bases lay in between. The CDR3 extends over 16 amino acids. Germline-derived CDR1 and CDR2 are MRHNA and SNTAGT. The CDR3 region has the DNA TGTGCCAGCAGTGACCGGGCGGGCAGGGCCTCCTACGAGCAGTACTTC. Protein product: CASSDRAGRASYEQYF.

The CDR3 bases are TGTGCCAGCAGTGAAAGGTGGGACATTCAGTACTTC. Translation gives CASSERWDIQYF. V gene TRBV6-1 combines with J gene TRBJ2-4, with D hard to call. V was cut by 2 bases and J by 8 bases, with 7 bases left in between. Germline loops: CDR1 MNHNS, CDR2 SASEGT. CDR3 length: 12 amino acids.

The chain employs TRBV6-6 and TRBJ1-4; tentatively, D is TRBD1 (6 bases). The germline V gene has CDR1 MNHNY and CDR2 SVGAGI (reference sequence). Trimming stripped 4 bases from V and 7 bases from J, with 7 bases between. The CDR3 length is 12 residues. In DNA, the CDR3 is TGTGCCAGCAGTTGGGGGCTTGAAAAACTGTTTTTT. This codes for CASSWGLEKLFF.

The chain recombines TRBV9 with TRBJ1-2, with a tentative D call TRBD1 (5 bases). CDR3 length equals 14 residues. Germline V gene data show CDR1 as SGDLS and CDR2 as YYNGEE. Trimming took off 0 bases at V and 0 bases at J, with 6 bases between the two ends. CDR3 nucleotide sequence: TGTGCCAGCAGCGTAGGAGGGGCTAACTATGGCTACACCTTC. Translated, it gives CASSVGGANYGYTF.

The CDR3 spells CASRGLDAFF. DNA for the CDR3: TGTGCCAGCAGGGGACTAGACGCTTTCTTT. This chain joins TRBV2 and TRBJ1-1, with D possibly being TRBD1 (5 bases). This CDR3 contains 10 residues. V lost 6 bases to trimming and J lost 11 bases, with 10 bases between them. Germline CDR1 SNHLY, CDR2 FYNNEI.

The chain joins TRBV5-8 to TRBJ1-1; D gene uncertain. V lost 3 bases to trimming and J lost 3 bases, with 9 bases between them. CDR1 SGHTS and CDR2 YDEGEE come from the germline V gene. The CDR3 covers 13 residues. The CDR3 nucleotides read TGTGCCAGCAGCTCAGTCTTTGACACTGAAGCTTTCTTT. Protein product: CASSSVFDTEAFF. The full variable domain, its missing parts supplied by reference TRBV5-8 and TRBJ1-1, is EAGVTQSPTHLIKTRGQQATLRCSPISGHTSVYWYQQALGLGLQFLLWYDEGEERNRGNFPPRFSGRQFPNYSSELNVNALELEDSALYLCASSSVFDTEAFFGQGTRLTVV.

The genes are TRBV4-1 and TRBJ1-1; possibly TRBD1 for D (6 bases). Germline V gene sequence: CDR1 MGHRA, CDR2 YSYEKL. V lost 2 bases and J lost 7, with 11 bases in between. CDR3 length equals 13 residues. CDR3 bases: TGCGCCAGCAGCCAACCTTTACAGGGTGAAGCTTTCTTT. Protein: CASSQPLQGEAFF.

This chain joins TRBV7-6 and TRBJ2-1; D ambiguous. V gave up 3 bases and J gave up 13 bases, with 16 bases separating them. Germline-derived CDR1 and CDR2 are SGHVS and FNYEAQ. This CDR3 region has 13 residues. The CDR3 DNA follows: TGTGCCAGCAGCTTTTTGAGAGGAAGCCTTCAGTTCTTC. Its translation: CASSFLRGSLQFF.

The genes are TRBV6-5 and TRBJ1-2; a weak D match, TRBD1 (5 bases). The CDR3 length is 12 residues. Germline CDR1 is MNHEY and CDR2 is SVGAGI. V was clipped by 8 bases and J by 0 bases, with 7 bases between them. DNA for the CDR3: TGTGCCAGCTCGACAGCTAACTATGGCTACACCTTC. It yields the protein CASSTANYGYTF.